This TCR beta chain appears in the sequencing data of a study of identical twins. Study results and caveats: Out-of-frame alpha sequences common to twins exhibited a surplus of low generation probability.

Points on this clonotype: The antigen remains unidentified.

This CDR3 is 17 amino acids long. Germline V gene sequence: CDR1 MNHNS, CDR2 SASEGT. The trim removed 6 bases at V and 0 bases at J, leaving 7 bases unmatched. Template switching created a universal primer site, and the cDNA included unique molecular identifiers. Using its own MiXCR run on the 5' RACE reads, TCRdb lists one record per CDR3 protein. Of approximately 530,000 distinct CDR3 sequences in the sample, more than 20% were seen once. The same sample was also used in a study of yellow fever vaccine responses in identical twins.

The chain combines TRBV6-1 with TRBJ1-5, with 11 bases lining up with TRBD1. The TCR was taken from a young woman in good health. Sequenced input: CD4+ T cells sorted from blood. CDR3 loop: CASRDRGLDFSNQPQHF. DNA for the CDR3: TGTGCCAGCAGGGACAGGGGGCTAGATTTTAGCAATCAGCCCCAGCATTTT.